This T cell receptor beta chain was sequenced in a study of blood T cells in healthy people across ages (dated by TCRdb to about 2015). Background for the entire study: In model experiments, template switching captured roughly one uniquely barcoded TCR beta cDNA molecule for every two T cells. Using deep sequencing normalized with unique cDNA molecular identifiers, the study measured how TCR beta repertoire diversity changes with age. The donors were divided into four age groups: young (average roughly 15 years), middle-aged (about 39), aged (around 67) and long-lived (about 80). To avoid experimental bias, donors of different ages were spread randomly across the sequencing lanes. Two additional independent replicas of 1 million unique cDNA reads from the same blood draw were analyzed for two donors (one aged 18 to 29 and one aged 80 or older).

This clonotype has ten or more counts. Its antigen has not been determined. Qualities for individual bases were not recorded, and no much larger clone is one base off. The study at large found these results: The CMV infection status of donors was not known, potentially confounding age-related changes in expanded clonotypes. Compared with the aged group, the long-lived group had more naive CD4+ T cells, fewer expanded clones and increased TCR diversity, a pattern suggesting age selection. There was a strong correlation between observed TCR beta diversity and the percentage of naive T cells measured by flow cytometry. As age increased, observed TCR beta diversity per million T cells dropped in a roughly linear way, and a significant reduction was already evident by age about 36. Estimates of total diversity from one million sequenced T cells were regarded as lower bounds and underestimates. Bulk unsorted PBMC profiling prevented conclusive comparison of naive and antigen-experienced compartments.

CDR1 and CDR2 were assigned from the germline V gene as MNHNS and SASEGT. Taken from cysteine to phenylalanine, the CDR3 has 15 residues. Only the CDR3 DNA stays, 45 bases, in frame from base 1. At the junction V is shortened by 2 bases and J by 4 bases, with 12 bases in between. The donors were a few dozen Caucasian individuals from Russia, aged roughly 6 to 100 years, who were systemically healthy. About 10 milliliters of peripheral blood were drawn from each donor into EDTA-treated Vacutainer tubes. Ficoll-Paque density-gradient centrifugation was used to isolate PBMCs, with at least 7 million per sample. Trizol reagent was used to extract total RNA from the PBMCs, yielding at least 6 micrograms per sample. The percentages of naive CD45RAhigh/CD27high T cells were determined by flow cytometry on a PBMC aliquot from every donor. Libraries were constructed by 5' RACE. Sequenced using an Illumina HiSeq 2500. A second PCR of roughly 7 to 11 cycles was performed with a sample-barcoded 5' primer and a J-beta primer mix. A unique molecular identifier was introduced onto each TCR beta cDNA molecule by a template-switch 5' adaptor carrying 12 random nucleotides. At least 2.5 million CDR3-containing paired-end reads were obtained from each sample. First-strand cDNA synthesis was performed from all RNA using the Mint cDNA synthesis kit, with priming by a TRBC-specific oligonucleotide. Following uracil-DNA glycosylase treatment, all cDNA underwent a first 18-cycle PCR with the universal primers M1SS and BC2_uni_R. As for how the authors treated the data: Normalization of each sample was performed by random selection of 1 million high-quality reads, each carrying a distinct molecular identifier. Reads sharing molecular identifiers were discarded rather than binned into consensus sequences. MiTCR, with a Q25 quality threshold and the strictest error-elimination algorithm, was used for CDR3 identification, clonotype clustering and error correction. A nonparametric unseen species model using Euler transformation provided a lower-bound estimate of total TCR beta diversity. TCRdb itself trimmed the public reads at Q25 with fastp, ran MiXCR and retained productive beta chains. Entries that share a CDR3 protein sequence are merged under the most common genes and DNA. It is TCRdb's table, rather than the study itself, that gives the V and J calls and clone size. This sample comprises about 730,000 distinct CDR3 sequences, roughly 43% of them detected only once. Of the sample, 20% falls within the top ten clones.

Sequenced sample: blood. Rearrangement joined TRBV6-1 to TRBJ2-1; the D gene cannot be named for sure. This sequence was found in a woman aged 55-70 years in good health. For the CDR3, the sequence is CASSESTGLYNEQFF. The sequenced DNA is TGTGCCAGCAGTGAATCCACGGGCCTATACAATGAGCAGTTCTTC.